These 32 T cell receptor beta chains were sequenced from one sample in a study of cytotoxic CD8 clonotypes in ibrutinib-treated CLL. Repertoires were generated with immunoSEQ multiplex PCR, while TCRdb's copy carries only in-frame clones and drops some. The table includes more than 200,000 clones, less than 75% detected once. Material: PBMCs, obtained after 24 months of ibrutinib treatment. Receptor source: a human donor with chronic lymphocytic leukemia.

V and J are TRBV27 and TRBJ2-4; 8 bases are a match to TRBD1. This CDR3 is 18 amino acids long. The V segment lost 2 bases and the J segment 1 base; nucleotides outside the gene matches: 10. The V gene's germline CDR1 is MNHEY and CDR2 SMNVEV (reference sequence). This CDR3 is CASSLIGQGVGAKNIQYF. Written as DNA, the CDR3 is TGTGCCAGCAGTTTAATAGGACAGGGTGTTGGGGCCAAAAACATTCAGTACTTC.

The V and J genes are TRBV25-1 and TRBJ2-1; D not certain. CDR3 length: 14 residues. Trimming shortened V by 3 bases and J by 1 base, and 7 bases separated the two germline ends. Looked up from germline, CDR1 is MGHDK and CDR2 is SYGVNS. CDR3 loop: CASSDLDSYNEQFF. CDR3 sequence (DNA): TGTGCCAGCAGTGATTTAGATTCCTACAATGAGCAGTTCTTC.

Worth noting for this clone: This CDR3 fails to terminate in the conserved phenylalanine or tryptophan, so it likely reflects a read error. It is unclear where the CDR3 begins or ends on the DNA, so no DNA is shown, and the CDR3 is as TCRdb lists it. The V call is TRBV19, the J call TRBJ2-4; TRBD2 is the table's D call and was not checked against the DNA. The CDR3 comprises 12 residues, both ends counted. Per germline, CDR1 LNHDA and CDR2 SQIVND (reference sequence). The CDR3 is CASSIVAGGRWP.

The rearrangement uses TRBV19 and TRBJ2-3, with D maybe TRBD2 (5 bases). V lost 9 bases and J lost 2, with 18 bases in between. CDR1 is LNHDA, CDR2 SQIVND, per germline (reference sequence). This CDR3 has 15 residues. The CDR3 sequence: CASQIPQRITDTQYF. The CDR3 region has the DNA TGTGCCAGCCAAATCCCTCAGCGGATCACAGATACGCAGTATTTT.

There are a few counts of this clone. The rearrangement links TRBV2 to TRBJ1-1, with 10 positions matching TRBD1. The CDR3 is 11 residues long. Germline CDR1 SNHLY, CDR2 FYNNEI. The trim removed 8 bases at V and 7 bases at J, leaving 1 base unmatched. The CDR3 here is CASRDRGEAFF. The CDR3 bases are TGTGCCAGCCGGGACAGGGGTGAAGCTTTCTTT.

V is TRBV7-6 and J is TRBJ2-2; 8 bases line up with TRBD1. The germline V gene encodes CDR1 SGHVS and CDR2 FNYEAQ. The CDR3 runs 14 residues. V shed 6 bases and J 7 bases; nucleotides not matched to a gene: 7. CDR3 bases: TGTGCCAGCAGTAGAGGACAGGGCCACGGGGAGCTGTTTTTT. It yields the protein CASSRGQGHGELFF.

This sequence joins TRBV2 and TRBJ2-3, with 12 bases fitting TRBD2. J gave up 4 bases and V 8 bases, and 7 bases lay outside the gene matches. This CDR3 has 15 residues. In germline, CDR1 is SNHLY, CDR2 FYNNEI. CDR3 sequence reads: CASGLAGGPSDTQYF. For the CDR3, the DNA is TGTGCCAGCGGTCTAGCGGGAGGGCCGTCAGATACGCAGTATTTT.

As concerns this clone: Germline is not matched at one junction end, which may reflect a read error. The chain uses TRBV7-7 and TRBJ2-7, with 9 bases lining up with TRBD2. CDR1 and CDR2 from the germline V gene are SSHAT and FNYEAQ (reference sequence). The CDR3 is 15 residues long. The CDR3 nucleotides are TGTGCTAGCAGCCAAGCCCCGGGACTAGCATACGAGCAGTACTTC. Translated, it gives CASSQAPGLAYEQYF.

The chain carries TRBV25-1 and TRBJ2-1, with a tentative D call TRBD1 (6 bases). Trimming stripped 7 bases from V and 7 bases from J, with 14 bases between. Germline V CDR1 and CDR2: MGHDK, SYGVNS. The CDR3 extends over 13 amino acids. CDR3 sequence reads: CASTRDKGNEQFF. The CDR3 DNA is TGTGCCAGCACCAGGGACAAGGGAAATGAGCAGTTCTTC.

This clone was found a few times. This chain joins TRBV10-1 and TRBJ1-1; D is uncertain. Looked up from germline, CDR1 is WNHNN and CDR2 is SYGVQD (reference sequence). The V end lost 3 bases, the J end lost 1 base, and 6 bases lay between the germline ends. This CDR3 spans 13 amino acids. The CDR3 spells CASSDAANTEAFF. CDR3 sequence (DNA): TGCGCCAGCAGTGACGCGGCGAACACTGAAGCTTTCTTT.

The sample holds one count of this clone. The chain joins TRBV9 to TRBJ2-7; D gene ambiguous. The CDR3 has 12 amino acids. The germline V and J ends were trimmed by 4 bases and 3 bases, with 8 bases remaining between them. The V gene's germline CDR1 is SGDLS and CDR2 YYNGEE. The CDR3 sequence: CASSSSDYEQYF. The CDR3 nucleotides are TGTGCCAGCAGCTCATCCGACTACGAGCAGTACTTC.

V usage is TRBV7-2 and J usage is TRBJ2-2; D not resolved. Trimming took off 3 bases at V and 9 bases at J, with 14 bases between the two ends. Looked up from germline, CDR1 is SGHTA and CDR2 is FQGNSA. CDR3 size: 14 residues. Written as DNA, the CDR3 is TGTGCCAGCAGCTTTGCTCCCTCCAGGAGGGAGCTGTTTTTT. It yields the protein CASSFAPSRRELFF.

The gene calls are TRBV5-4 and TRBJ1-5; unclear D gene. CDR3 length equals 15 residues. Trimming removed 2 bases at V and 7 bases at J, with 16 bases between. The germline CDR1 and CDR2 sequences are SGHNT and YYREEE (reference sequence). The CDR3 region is CASSLITRDEQPQHF. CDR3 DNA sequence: TGTGCCAGCAGCTTAATCACTAGGGATGAACAGCCCCAGCATTTT.

The CDR3 spells CSVVAQGRQNIQYF. The CDR3 DNA reads as TGCAGCGTTGTAGCACAGGGCCGCCAAAACATTCAGTACTTC. This sequence joins TRBV29-1 and TRBJ2-4, with a tentative D call TRBD1 (6 bases). The CDR3 runs 14 residues. CDR1 and CDR2 from the germline V gene are SQVTM and ANQGSEA. Trimming shortened V by 4 bases and J by 5 bases, and 15 bases separated the two germline ends.

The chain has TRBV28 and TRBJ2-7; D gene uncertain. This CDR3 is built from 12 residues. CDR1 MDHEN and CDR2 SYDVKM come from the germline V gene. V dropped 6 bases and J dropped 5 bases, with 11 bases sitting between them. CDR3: CASSPVRDEQYF. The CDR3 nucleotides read TGTGCCAGCAGCCCCGTCCGGGACGAGCAGTACTTC.

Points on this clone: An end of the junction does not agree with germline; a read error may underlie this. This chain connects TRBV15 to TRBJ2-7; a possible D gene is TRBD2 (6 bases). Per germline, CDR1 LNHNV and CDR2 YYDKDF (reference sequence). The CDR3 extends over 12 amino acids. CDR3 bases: TGTGCCACCAGCAGAGATGGCAGGAGGGGACACTTC. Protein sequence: CATSRDGRRGHF.

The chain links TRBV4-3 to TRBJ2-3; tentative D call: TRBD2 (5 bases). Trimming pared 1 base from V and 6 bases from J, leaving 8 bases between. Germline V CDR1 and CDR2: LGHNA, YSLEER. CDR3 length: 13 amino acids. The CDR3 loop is CASSQGRGDTQYF. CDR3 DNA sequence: TGCGCCAGCAGCCAAGGACGAGGGGATACGCAGTATTTT.

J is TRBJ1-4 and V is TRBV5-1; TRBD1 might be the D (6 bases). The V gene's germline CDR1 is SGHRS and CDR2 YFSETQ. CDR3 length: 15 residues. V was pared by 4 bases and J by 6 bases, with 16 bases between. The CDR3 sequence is CASSAGGRVDEKLFF. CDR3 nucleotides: TGCGCCAGCAGCGCGGGGGGCAGGGTCGATGAAAAACTGTTTTTT.

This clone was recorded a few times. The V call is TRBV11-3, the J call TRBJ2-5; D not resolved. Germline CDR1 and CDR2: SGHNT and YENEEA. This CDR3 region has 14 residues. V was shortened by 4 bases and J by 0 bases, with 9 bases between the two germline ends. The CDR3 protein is CASSSWTNQETQYF. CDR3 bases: TGTGCCAGCAGCTCTTGGACGAACCAAGAGACCCAGTACTTC.

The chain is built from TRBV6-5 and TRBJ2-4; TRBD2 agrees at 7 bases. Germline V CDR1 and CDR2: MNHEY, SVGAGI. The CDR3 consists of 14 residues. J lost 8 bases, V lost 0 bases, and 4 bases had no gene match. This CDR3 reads CASSYSRGSYIQYF. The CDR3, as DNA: TGTGCCAGCAGTTACTCGCGCGGGAGTTACATTCAGTACTTC.

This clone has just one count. CDR3 amino acids: CASSPTIGWTEAFF. CDR3 nucleotides: TGTGCCAGCAGCCCTACAATAGGGTGGACTGAAGCTTTCTTT. The chain carries TRBV7-6 and TRBJ1-1; D unresolved. CDR1 and CDR2 from the germline V gene are SGHVS and FNYEAQ. V was pared by 5 bases and J by 5 bases, with 15 bases between. This CDR3 has 14 amino acids.

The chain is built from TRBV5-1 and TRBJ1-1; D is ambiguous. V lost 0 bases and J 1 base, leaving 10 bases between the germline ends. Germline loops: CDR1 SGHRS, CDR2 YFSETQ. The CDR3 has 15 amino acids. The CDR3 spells CASSLGALQNTEAFF. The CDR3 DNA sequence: TGCGCCAGCAGCTTGGGTGCCCTGCAGAACACTGAAGCTTTCTTT.

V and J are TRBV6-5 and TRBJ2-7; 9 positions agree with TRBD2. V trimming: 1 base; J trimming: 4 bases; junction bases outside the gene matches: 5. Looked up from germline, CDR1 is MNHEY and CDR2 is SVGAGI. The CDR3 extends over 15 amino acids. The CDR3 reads CASSYLGTSTYEQYF. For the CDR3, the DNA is TGTGCCAGCAGTTACTTGGGGACTAGCACTTACGAGCAGTACTTC.

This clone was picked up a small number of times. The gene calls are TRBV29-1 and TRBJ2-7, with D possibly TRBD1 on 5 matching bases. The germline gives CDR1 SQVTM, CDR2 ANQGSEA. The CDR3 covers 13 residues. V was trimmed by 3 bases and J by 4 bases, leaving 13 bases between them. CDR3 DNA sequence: TGCAGCGTTGAGGGTGGGGCGGATTACGAGCAGTACTTC. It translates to CSVEGGADYEQYF.

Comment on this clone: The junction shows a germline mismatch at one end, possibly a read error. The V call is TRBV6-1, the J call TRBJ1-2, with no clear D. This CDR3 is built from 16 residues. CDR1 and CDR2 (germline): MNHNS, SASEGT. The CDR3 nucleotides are TGTGCCAGCAGCGAAGACTCAGGCCTACTTTTCTATGGCTACACCTTC. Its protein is CASSEDSGLLFYGYTF.

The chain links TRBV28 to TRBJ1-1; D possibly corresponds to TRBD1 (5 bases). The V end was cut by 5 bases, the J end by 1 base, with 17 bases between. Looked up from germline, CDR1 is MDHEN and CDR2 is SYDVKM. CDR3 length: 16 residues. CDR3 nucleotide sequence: TGTGCCAGCAGTCCACCCCCGGGGCAGCCGAACACTGAAGCTTTCTTT. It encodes CASSPPPGQPNTEAFF.

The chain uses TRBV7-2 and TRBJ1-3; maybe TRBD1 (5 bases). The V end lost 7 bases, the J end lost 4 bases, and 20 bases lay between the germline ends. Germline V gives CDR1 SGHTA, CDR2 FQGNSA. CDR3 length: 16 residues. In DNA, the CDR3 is TGTGCCAGCACCCGACAGAACCCAACCTGGGGAAACACCATATATTTT. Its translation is CASTRQNPTWGNTIYF.

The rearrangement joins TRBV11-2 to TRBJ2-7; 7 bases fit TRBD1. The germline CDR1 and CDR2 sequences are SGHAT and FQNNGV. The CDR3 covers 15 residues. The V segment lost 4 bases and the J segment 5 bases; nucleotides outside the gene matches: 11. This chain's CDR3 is CASSSGTKTGDEQYF. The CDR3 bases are TGTGCCAGCAGCTCCGGGACCAAAACAGGGGACGAGCAGTACTTC. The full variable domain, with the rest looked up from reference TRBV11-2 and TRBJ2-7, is EAGVAQSPRYKIIEKRQSVAFWCNPISGHATLYWYQQILGQGPKLLIQFQNNGVVDDSQLPKDRFSAERLKGVDSTLKIQPAKLEDSAVYLCASSSGTKTGDEQYFGPGTRLTVT.

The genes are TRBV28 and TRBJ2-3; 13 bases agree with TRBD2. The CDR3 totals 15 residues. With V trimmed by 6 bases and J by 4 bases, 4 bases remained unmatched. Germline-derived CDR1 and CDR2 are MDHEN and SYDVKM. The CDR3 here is CASRVLAGGPDTQYF. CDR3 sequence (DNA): TGTGCCAGCAGAGTACTAGCGGGAGGGCCAGATACGCAGTATTTT.

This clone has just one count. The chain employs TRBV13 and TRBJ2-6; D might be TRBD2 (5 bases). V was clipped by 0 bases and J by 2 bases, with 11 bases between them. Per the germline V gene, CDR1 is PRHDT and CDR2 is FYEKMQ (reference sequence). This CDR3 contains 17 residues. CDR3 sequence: CASSLGAVGTGANVLTF. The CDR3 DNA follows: TGTGCCAGCAGCTTAGGCGCGGTCGGGACTGGGGCCAACGTCCTGACTTTC.

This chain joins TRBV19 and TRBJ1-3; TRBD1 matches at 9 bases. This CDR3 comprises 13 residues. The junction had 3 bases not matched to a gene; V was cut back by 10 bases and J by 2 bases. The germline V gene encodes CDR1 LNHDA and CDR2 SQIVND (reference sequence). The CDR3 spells CATRDRAGNTIYF. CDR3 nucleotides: TGTGCCACCCGGGACAGGGCTGGAAACACCATATATTTT.

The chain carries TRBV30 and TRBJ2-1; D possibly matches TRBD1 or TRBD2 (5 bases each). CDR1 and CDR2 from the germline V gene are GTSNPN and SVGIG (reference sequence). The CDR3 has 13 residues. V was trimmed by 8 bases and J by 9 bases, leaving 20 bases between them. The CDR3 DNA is TGTGCCCTCGGGGCCTGGGGGTTGGGTGAGCAGTTCTTC. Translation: CALGAWGLGEQFF. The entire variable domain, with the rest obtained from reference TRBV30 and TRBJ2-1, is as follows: SQTIHQWPATLVQPVGSPLSLECTVEGTSNPNLYWYRQAAGRGLQLLFYSVGIGQISSEVPQNLSASRPQDRQFILSSKKLLLSDSGFYLCALGAWGLGEQFFGPGTRLTVL.